This is a list of T cell receptor beta chains from one sample in a study of regulatory T cells in long-lasting Graves disease. TCRdb fed the multiplex PCR reads into MiXCR, producing one record per CDR3 protein. The table lists 550,000 to 700,000 distinct CDR3 sequences, 15% to 20% of them singletons, with 12% in the top ten. This same sample was also part of a study on T cells in Graves' hyperthyroidism and ophthalmopathy.

Specimen: peripheral blood mononuclear cells (PBMCs), collected at new diagnosis, from a patient treated with antithyroid drugs. These receptors all come from a man younger than 35 with Graves disease. Each CDR3 is given with its conserved first and last residue. A D gene is named only where the DNA matches it firmly. Only part of the rows carry a size: once, few, many, or a class if the clone is expanded.

>-|TRBV4-2|TRBD1|TRBJ1-1
CASSQEGDSLMNTEAFF
TGTGCCAGCAGCCAAGAAGGGGACAGCCTAATGAACACTGAAGCTTTCTTT
>few|TRBV6-1|TRBD2|TRBJ2-1
CASSKGLAGGPRNEQFF
TGTGCCAGCAGTAAGGGACTAGCGGGAGGGCCCCGCAATGAGCAGTTCTTC
>-|TRBV14|TRBD1|TRBJ1-3
CASSKGDRGNTIYF
TGTGCCAGCAGCAAAGGGGACAGGGGAAACACCATATATTTT
>-|TRBV5-1|-|TRBJ2-3
CASSSVGSTDTQYF
TGCGCCAGCAGCTCCGTGGGGAGCACAGATACGCAGTATTTT
>many|TRBV27|-|TRBJ2-3
CASSLVLATDTQYF
TGTGCCAGCAGTTTAGTACTAGCTACAGATACGCAGTATTTT
>-|TRBV9|-|TRBJ1-5
CASSVGGATNQPQHF
TGTGCCAGCAGCGTAGGAGGGGCGACCAATCAGCCCCAGCATTTT
>many|TRBV29-1|-|TRBJ2-2
CSVALTGELFF
TGCAGCGTGGCGTTAACCGGGGAGCTGTTTTTT
>-|TRBV6-1|-|TRBJ2-4
CASSPPGVIQYF
TGTGCCAGCAGTCCTCCAGGGGTCATTCAGTACTTC
>-|TRBV5-1|-|TRBJ1-6
CASSLVTSNSPLHF
TGTGCCAGCAGCTTGGTGACATCAAATTCACCCCTCCACTTT
>-|TRBV4-1|TRBD2|TRBJ2-3
CASSQVTSGRSDTQYF
TGCGCCAGCAGCCAAGTTACTAGCGGGAGGTCAGATACGCAGTATTTT
>-|TRBV15|-|TRBJ1-1
CATRTRNTEAFF
TGTGCCACCAGAACGAGGAACACTGAAGCTTTCTTT
>many|TRBV28|-|TRBJ2-3
CASSLSPMDGTDTQYF
TGTGCCAGCAGTTTATCCCCAATGGATGGCACAGATACGCAGTATTTT
>many|TRBV5-1|TRBD2|TRBJ2-7
CASSLGPSGNYEQYF
TGCGCCAGCAGCTTAGGTCCTAGCGGGAACTACGAGCAGTACTTC
>-|TRBV6-1|TRBD1|TRBJ1-2
CASIGDSQNYGYTF
TGTGCCAGCATTGGGGACAGCCAGAACTATGGCTACACCTTC
>-|TRBV12-3/TRBV12-4|-|TRBJ1-1
CASSLTKLNTEAFF
TGTGCCAGCAGTTTAACTAAATTGAACACTGAAGCTTTCTTT
>many|TRBV7-9|-|TRBJ1-1
CASSLGDTSNTEAFF
TGTGCCAGCAGCCTTGGGGACACTTCCAACACTGAAGCTTTCTTT
>few|TRBV5-4|TRBD1|TRBJ1-2
CASSLRGGSYGYTF
TGTGCCAGCAGCTTGAGAGGGGGCAGCTATGGCTACACCTTC
>-|TRBV7-9|TRBD1|TRBJ1-2
CASSLGVGQGHGYTF
TGTGCCAGCAGCTTAGGAGTGGGACAGGGGCATGGCTACACCTTC
>once|TRBV4-1|TRBD2|TRBJ2-7
CASSQDPPLTSGLYEQYF
TGCGCCAGCAGCCAAGACCCCCCCTTGACTAGCGGTCTTTACGAGCAGTACTTC
>many|TRBV20-1|-|TRBJ2-7
CSASRKTYEQYF
TGCAGTGCTAGTCGCAAGACCTACGAGCAGTACTTC
>many|TRBV28|-|TRBJ2-7
CASSSLVFAYEQYF
TGTGCCAGCAGCTCACTTGTATTTGCCTACGAGCAGTACTTC
>many|TRBV7-2|TRBD1|TRBJ1-2
CASSLAPLRTGDRYGYTF
TGTGCCAGCAGCTTAGCCCCCCTTAGAACAGGGGATCGCTATGGCTACACCTTC
>-|TRBV5-1|-|TRBJ1-1
CASTTGPSSNTEAFF
TGCGCCAGCACCACAGGCCCAAGCTCAAACACTGAAGCTTTCTTT
>few|TRBV20-1|-|TRBJ2-7
CSARGAGYEQYF
TGCAGTGCTAGAGGCGCGGGCTACGAGCAGTACTTC
>few|TRBV24-1|TRBD2|TRBJ2-1
CATESGRVSYNEQFF
TGTGCCACCGAAAGCGGGAGGGTCTCCTACAATGAGCAGTTCTTC
>many|TRBV12-3/TRBV12-4|-|TRBJ2-1
CASSHPGMEQFF
TGTGCCAGCAGCCACCCGGGCATGGAGCAGTTCTTC
>-|TRBV7-9|-|TRBJ1-4
CASSLSETTNEKLFF
TGTGCCAGCAGCTTATCAGAAACAACTAATGAAAAACTGTTTTTT
>many|TRBV28|TRBD1|TRBJ1-5
CASSRDSRDSNQPQHF
TGTGCCAGCAGTAGGGACAGCCGAGATAGCAATCAGCCCCAGCATTTT
>few|TRBV27|-|TRBJ2-5
CASSFTGLPGETQYF
TGTGCCAGCAGTTTCACAGGCCTCCCTGGGGAGACCCAGTACTTC
>many|TRBV30|TRBD1|TRBJ1-1
CAWGFRGFNTEAFF
TGTGCCTGGGGCTTCAGGGGGTTCAACACTGAAGCTTTCTTT
>many|TRBV2|-|TRBJ2-5
CASRGLIRGPQETQYF
TGTGCCAGCCGCGGCCTCATTCGGGGGCCCCAAGAGACCCAGTACTTC
>many|TRBV3-1|-|TRBJ1-5
CASSANQGFNQPQHF
TGTGCCAGCAGCGCTAACCAGGGTTTCAATCAGCCCCAGCATTTT
>many|TRBV6-5|-|TRBJ2-7
CASSYHGGPPGEQYF
TGTGCCAGCAGTTACCACGGGGGTCCCCCGGGGGAGCAGTACTTC
>-|TRBV6-2/TRBV6-3|TRBD2|TRBJ2-5
CASSRYLGGSPLGRETQYF
TGTGCCAGCAGTCGCTACCTCGGGGGGAGCCCTCTCGGACGGGAGACCCAGTACTTC
>many|TRBV30|-|TRBJ2-5
CAWSVMGLPKETQYF
TGTGCCTGGAGTGTAATGGGACTCCCGAAAGAGACCCAGTACTTC
>-|TRBV6-1|TRBD2|TRBJ2-5
CASSQSGRALETQYF
TGTGCCAGCAGTCAGAGCGGGAGGGCCCTAGAGACCCAGTACTTC
>many|TRBV27|TRBD1|TRBJ1-1
CASSMGQGSTEAFF
TGTGCCAGCAGTATGGGACAGGGTAGTACTGAAGCTTTCTTT
>many|TRBV12-3/TRBV12-4|-|TRBJ2-2
CASSLVWGRNTGELFF
TGTGCCAGCAGTTTAGTTTGGGGGCGGAACACCGGGGAGCTGTTTTTT
>-|TRBV19|TRBD2|TRBJ2-1
CASSPAGDGEQFF
TGTGCCAGTAGTCCAGCGGGGGACGGTGAGCAGTTCTTC
>many|TRBV11-2|-|TRBJ2-1
CASSSGADNEGNEQFF
TGTGCCAGCAGCTCCGGAGCGGACAACGAAGGCAATGAGCAGTTCTTC
>many|TRBV11-2|-|TRBJ2-1
CASSPGNSYNEQFF
TGTGCCAGCAGCCCCGGGAACTCCTACAATGAGCAGTTCTTC
>many|TRBV30|-|TRBJ2-2
CAWKPGQLAGELFF
TGTGCCTGGAAACCGGGACAACTGGCCGGGGAGCTGTTTTTT
>many|TRBV20-1|TRBD1|TRBJ1-1
CSAKPRDRGLITEAFF
TGCAGTGCCAAACCCCGGGACAGGGGGCTGATCACTGAAGCTTTCTTT
>many|TRBV7-8|-|TRBJ1-1
CASSFQEGRPEAFF
TGTGCCAGCAGCTTCCAGGAGGGCCGCCCTGAAGCTTTCTTT
>many|TRBV6-1|-|TRBJ1-2
CASRSGGYGYTF
TGTGCCAGCAGGTCAGGTGGCTATGGCTACACCTTC
>many|TRBV11-3|TRBD1|TRBJ2-2
CASSEGTGMGGELFF
TGTGCCAGCAGCGAAGGGACAGGGATGGGCGGGGAGCTGTTTTTT
>many|TRBV7-9|TRBD1|TRBJ2-3
CASRKTGTENTDTQYF
TGTGCCAGCAGGAAGACCGGGACAGAGAACACAGATACGCAGTATTTT
>few|TRBV6-2/TRBV6-3|TRBD1|TRBJ2-5
CASSRQGMSETQYF
TGTGCCAGCAGTCGACAGGGGATGAGCGAGACCCAGTACTTC
>many|TRBV6-1|-|TRBJ2-7
CASSPDTLFEQYF
TGTGCCAGCAGCCCAGACACCTTATTCGAGCAGTACTTC
>many|TRBV6-1|-|TRBJ2-7
CASSDGTGLDYEQYF
TGTGCCAGCAGTGACGGGACTGGACTCGATTACGAGCAGTACTTC
>many|TRBV6-9|-|TRBJ1-5
CASSYSRGWDNQPQHF
TGTGCCAGCAGTTACTCCAGGGGATGGGACAATCAGCCCCAGCATTTT